Listed below are T cell receptor beta chains from one sample, sequenced in a study of blood T cell repertoires in COVID-19. Generated by immunoSEQ multiplex PCR, the TCRdb table keeps only in-frame clones and is missing some. This sample has about 140,000 clones; about 75% occur once, and the top ten carry less than 3%. The sample was PBMCs or T cells enriched from blood (not recorded which). The receptors were gathered from a woman aged 45-59 years who had recovered from COVID-19. The CDR3 runs from the conserved cysteine through the conserved F or W. D genes are given only for firm matches. Part of the rows lack a size; the others show once, few, many or a class for expanded clones.

clone size	D gene	V gene	J gene	CDR3 DNA	CDR3 protein
-	TRBD1	TRBV3-1/TRBV3-2	TRBJ1-2	TGTGCCAGCAGCCTTAAGGGGACAGGAAAAAACTATGGCTACACCTTC	CASSLKGTGKNYGYTF
-	TRBD2	TRBV3-1/TRBV3-2	TRBJ2-3	TGTGCCAGCAGCCAAGGGAAAGCGGGATCGGCGCCAGATACGCAGTATTTT	CASSQGKAGSAPDTQYF
-	-	TRBV6-5	TRBJ2-3	TGTGCCAGCAGTTACGACAGGTCCCACGATACGCAGTATTTT	CASSYDRSHDTQYF
once	TRBD1	TRBV18	TRBJ2-7	TGTGCCAGCTCACCACCGACCCCAACCCGGACAGGGGACTACGAGCAGTACTTC	CASSPPTPTRTGDYEQYF
-	-	TRBV18	TRBJ1-5	TGTGCCAGCTCACTCCGGGACATTTATCAGCCCCAGCATTTT	CASSLRDIYQPQHF
-	-	TRBV9	TRBJ2-7	TGTGCCAGCAGCCCTCGGACACGGTCCTACGAGCAGTACTTC	CASSPRTRSYEQYF
-	-	TRBV3-1/TRBV3-2	TRBJ1-4	TGTGCCAGCAGCCCGGGGGGACACTTGTTTTTT	CASSPGGHLFF
-	-	TRBV2	TRBJ2-7	TGTGCCAGCAGTCCCCGCCACCTAAGAATGTCGGGGGAGCAGTACTTC	CASSPRHLRMSGEQYF
once	TRBD1	TRBV19	TRBJ1-2	TGTGCCAGTAGTATGGAACCCCCCAGGGGGCTAGGCGGCTACACCTTC	CASSMEPPRGLGGYTF
-	TRBD2	TRBV25-1	TRBJ2-7	TGTGCCAGCAGTGGAAAGGGGACTAGCGGGAGGGTCTCCTACGAGCAGTACTTC	CASSGKGTSGRVSYEQYF
-	TRBD2	TRBV29-1	TRBJ2-2	TGCAGCGTAACGTTGCTAGCGGGGGCTACGAACACCGGGGAGCTGTTTTTT	CSVTLLAGATNTGELFF
once	-	TRBV19	TRBJ2-7	TGTGCCAGTAGTATAGACGGCGGATTCTCCTACGAGCAGTACTTC	CASSIDGGFSYEQYF
-	TRBD2	TRBV9	TRBJ2-1	TGTGCCAGCAGCGTAGAGACTAGCGGGAAACTTGAGCAGTTCTTC	CASSVETSGKLEQFF
-	TRBD2	TRBV15	TRBJ2-7	TGTGCCACCAGCAGAGATTGGGGACTAGCGGGGGGAAACGAGCAGTACTTC	CATSRDWGLAGGNEQYF
-	-	TRBV4-1	TRBJ2-2	TGCGCCAGCAGCCAAGTCTTTAAGGGGGAACGCGGGGAGCTGTTTTTT	CASSQVFKGERGELFF
-	-	TRBV7-6	TRBJ1-3	TGTGCCAGCAGCTTAGAGTCAGTTCGCTCTGGAAACACCATATATTTT	CASSLESVRSGNTIYF
-	-	TRBV9	TRBJ2-5	TGTGCCAGCAGCGCGGTCCCCTCAGCGCGGCAGACCCAGTACTTC	CASSAVPSARQTQYF
once	TRBD1	TRBV28	TRBJ2-7	TGTGCCAGCACTCCGGGACAGGGGGCAAAGGAGCAGTACTTC	CASTPGQGAKEQYF
-	-	TRBV5-1	TRBJ1-1	TGCGCCAGCAGCTTGGATGGAGGGTTGGGGGCTTTCTTT	CASSLDGGLGAFF
-	-	TRBV30	TRBJ1-2	TGTGCCTGGAGTTTACAGGGTGGCTACACCTTC	CAWSLQGGYTF
once	TRBD1	TRBV7-9	TRBJ2-7	TGTGCCAGCAGCTTCCGGGACAGGGACTACGAGCAGTACTTC	CASSFRDRDYEQYF
-	-	TRBV19	TRBJ1-5	TGTGCCAGTAGTAGTCAGGGAGGAATCGGTCAGCCCCAGCATTTT	CASSSQGGIGQPQHF
-	-	TRBV15	TRBJ1-5	TGTGCCACCAGCAGAGGGGGCGCGGACAATCAGCCCCAGCATTTT	CATSRGGADNQPQHF
-	-	TRBV9	TRBJ1-3	TGTGCCAGCAGCGGAGGTAACTCTGGAAACACCATATATTTT	CASSGGNSGNTIYF
-	-	TRBV5-4	TRBJ1-2	TGTGCCAGCAGCCCGGTTACAGCTTATGGCTACACCTTC	CASSPVTAYGYTF
-	TRBD1	TRBV24-1	TRBJ2-2	TGTGCCACCAGTGAGGCCGGGACAGGGTCCACCGGGGAGCTGTTTTTT	CATSEAGTGSTGELFF
-	-	TRBV18	TRBJ1-5	TGTGCCAGCTCACCTACTGACTGGCCCGGTCAGCCCCAGCATTTT	CASSPTDWPGQPQHF
-	-	TRBV9	TRBJ2-7	TGTGCCAGCAGCGTGACCGGGGGCTCCTACGAGCAGTACTTC	CASSVTGGSYEQYF
-	-	TRBV6-5	TRBJ1-2	TGTGCCACTCGTATTGGGGGCCCACTTGGCTATGGCTACACCTTC	CATRIGGPLGYGYTF
few	-	TRBV28	TRBJ2-4	TGTGCCAGCGGCGGGGCGGGGGCTATAAACATTCAGTACTTC	CASGGAGAINIQYF
-	-	TRBV30	TRBJ1-2	TGTGCCTGGAGTATAGGGGGAGGCTACACCTTC	CAWSIGGGYTF
-	TRBD1	TRBV27	TRBJ1-1	TGTGCCAGCAGTTTAAGACAGGGCTCTGAAGCTTTCTTT	CASSLRQGSEAFF
-	-	TRBV5-1	TRBJ1-1	TGCGCCAGCAGCTTTCGGAGTTTGAACACTGAAGCTTTCTTT	CASSFRSLNTEAFF
-	TRBD2	TRBV18	TRBJ2-3	TGTGCCAGCTCACCACCAGGAATAGCGGGAGGCCGGCAAGGTACGCAGTATTTT	CASSPPGIAGGRQGTQYF
few	-	TRBV9	TRBJ2-7	TGTGCCAGCAGCCCCGGAGGGAGGGGGACCTACGAGCAGTACTTC	CASSPGGRGTYEQYF
few	-	TRBV14	TRBJ1-1	TGTGCCAGCAGCGGCCCGGGTGAAGCTTTCTTT	CASSGPGEAFF
-	-	TRBV30	TRBJ2-7	TGTGCCTGGAGTGGCGGGATAAGGACCTACGAGCAGTACTTC	CAWSGGIRTYEQYF
once	TRBD1	TRBV11-3	TRBJ2-2	TGTGCCAGCAGCGTAGAGCCGGTACAGGGGGGCACCGGGGAGCTGTTTTTT	CASSVEPVQGGTGELFF
-	-	TRBV5-4	TRBJ2-5	TGTGCCAGCAGCCGGAGGTCAGGGGTAGAGACCCAGTACTTC	CASSRRSGVETQYF
-	TRBD2	TRBV7-6	TRBJ2-7	TGTGCCAGCAGCTTAGGGGGGACTAGCGCCTCCTACGAGCAGTACTTC	CASSLGGTSASYEQYF
once	-	TRBV30	TRBJ1-4	TGTGCCTGGAGTGTGGGGGCGGAACGAGAAAAACTGTTTTTT	CAWSVGAEREKLFF
-	-	TRBV11-3	TRBJ2-2	TGTGCCAGCTCCAATCTAGGGGCAGAAACCGGGGAGCTGTTTTTT	CASSNLGAETGELFF
-	-	TRBV9	TRBJ1-1	TGTGCCAGCAGCGTAGAGGCCGTGAGGGGGACTGAAGCTTTCTTT	CASSVEAVRGTEAFF
few	TRBD2	TRBV3-1/TRBV3-2	TRBJ2-1	TGTGCCAGCAGCCTTTCCTTCCGGGGGGATGAGCAGTTCTTC	CASSLSFRGDEQFF
once	TRBD1	TRBV27	TRBJ1-4	TGTGCCAGCACCGCGTCAGGGGGCGAAAAACTGTTTTTT	CASTASGGEKLFF
once	-	TRBV11-2	TRBJ2-7	TGTGCCAGCAGCTTAATAGGCAGGTGGGCAGCTGGCGAGCAGTACTTC	CASSLIGRWAAGEQYF
-	TRBD2	TRBV5-4	TRBJ2-5	TGTGCCAGCAAAGATGCCGGGACTATCATTGGGGAGACCCAGTACTTC	CASKDAGTIIGETQYF
-	-	TRBV30	TRBJ1-3	TGTGCCTGGAGTGTAGCGGGGGCATCTGGAAACACCATATATTTT	CAWSVAGASGNTIYF
-	TRBD1	TRBV19	TRBJ1-1	TGTGCCAGTAGCCCTCGACAGGGATTCTCTGAAGCTTTCTTT	CASSPRQGFSEAFF